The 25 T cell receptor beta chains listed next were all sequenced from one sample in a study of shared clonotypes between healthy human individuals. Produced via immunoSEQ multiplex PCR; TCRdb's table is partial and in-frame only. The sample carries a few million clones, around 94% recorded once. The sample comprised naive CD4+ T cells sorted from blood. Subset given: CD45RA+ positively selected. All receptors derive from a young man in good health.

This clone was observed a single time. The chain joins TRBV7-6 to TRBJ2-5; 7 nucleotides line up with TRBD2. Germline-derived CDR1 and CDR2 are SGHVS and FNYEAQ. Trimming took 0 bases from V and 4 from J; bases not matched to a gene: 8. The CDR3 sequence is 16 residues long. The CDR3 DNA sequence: TGTGCCAGCAGCTTAGCGATGGCAGGGAGGGGAGAGACCCAGTACTTC. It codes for CASSLAMAGRGETQYF.

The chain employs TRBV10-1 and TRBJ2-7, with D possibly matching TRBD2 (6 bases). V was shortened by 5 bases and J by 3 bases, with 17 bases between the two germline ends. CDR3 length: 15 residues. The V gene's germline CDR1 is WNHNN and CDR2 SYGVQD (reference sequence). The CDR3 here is CASSLAPGLGYEQYF. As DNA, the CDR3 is TGCGCCAGCAGTCTAGCCCCGGGACTCGGCTACGAGCAGTACTTC.

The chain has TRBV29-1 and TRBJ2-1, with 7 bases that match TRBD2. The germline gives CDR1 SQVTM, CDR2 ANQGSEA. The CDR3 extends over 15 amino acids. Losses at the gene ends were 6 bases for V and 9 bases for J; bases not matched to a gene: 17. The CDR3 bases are TGCAGCGTGGTCTCTAGCGGCGTTGCCTATGGTGAGCAGTTCTTC. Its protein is CSVVSSGVAYGEQFF.

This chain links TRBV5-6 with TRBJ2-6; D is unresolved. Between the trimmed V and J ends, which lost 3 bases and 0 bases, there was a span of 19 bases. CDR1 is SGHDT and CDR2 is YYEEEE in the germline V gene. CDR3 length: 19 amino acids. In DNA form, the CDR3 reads TGTGCCAGCAGCTCCCTCTTCACTACAGCAAACTCTGGGGCCAACGTCCTGACTTTC. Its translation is CASSSLFTTANSGANVLTF.

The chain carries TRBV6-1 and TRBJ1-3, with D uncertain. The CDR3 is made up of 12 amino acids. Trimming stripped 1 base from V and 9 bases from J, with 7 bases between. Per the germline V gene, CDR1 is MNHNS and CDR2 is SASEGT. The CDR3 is CASSEGVPTIYF. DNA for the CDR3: TGTGCCAGCAGTGAAGGGGTCCCCACCATATATTTT.

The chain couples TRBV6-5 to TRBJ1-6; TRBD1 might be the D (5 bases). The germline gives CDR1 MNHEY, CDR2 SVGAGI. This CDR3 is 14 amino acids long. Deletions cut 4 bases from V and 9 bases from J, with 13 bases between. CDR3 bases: TGTGCCAGCAGTTTAAAAGAGGGGATTTCACCCCTCCACTTT. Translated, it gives CASSLKEGISPLHF.

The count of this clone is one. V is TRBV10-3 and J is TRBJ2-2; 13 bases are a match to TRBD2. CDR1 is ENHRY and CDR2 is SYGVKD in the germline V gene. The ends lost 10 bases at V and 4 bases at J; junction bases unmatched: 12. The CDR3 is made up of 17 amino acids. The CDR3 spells CATSGTSGVAGTGELFF. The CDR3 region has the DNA TGTGCCACCTCCGGGACTAGCGGGGTTGCGGGCACCGGGGAGCTGTTTTTT.

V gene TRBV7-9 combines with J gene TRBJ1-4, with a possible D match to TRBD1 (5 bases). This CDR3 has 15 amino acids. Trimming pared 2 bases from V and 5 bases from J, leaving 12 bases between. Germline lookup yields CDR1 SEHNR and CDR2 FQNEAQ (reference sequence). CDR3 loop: CASSLTRQGNEKLFF. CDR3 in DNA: TGTGCCAGCAGCTTAACGCGTCAGGGAAATGAAAAACTGTTTTTT.

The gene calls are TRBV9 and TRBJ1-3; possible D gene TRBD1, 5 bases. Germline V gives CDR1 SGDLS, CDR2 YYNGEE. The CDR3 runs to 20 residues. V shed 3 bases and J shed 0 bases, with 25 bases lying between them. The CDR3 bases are TGTGCCAGCAGCGCGCGAGCCGGGGCAGAAATCCGATACTCTGGAAACACCATATATTTT. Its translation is CASSARAGAEIRYSGNTIYF. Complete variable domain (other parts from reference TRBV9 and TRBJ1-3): DSGVTQTPKHLITATGQRVTLRCSPRSGDLSVYWYQQSLDQGLQFLIQYYNGEERAKGNILERFSAQQFPDLHSELNLSSLELGDSALYFCASSARAGAEIRYSGNTIYFGEGSWLTVV.

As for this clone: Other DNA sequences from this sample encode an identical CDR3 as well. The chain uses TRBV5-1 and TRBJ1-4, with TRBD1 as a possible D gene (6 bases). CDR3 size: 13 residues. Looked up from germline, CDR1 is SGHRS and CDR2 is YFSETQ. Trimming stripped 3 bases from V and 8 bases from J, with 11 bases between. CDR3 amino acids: CASSSQGNEKLFF. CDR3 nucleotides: TGCGCCAGCAGCTCACAGGGAAACGAAAAACTGTTTTTT.

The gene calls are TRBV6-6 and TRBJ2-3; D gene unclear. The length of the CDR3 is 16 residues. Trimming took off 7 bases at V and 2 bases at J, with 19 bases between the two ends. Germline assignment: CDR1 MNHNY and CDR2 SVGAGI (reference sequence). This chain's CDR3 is CASTLNLGGSTDTQYF. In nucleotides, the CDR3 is TGTGCCAGCACCCTTAACCTCGGCGGATCCACAGATACGCAGTATTTT.

For the CDR3, the DNA is TGTGCCAGCAACAACATCAACTCTGGGGCCAACGTCCTGACTTTC. Its protein product is CASNNINSGANVLTF. This chain links TRBV11-2 with TRBJ2-6; D gene unclear. CDR3 length: 15 amino acids. The V end lost 7 bases, the J end lost 0 bases, and 10 bases lay between the germline ends. The germline V gene encodes CDR1 SGHAT and CDR2 FQNNGV.

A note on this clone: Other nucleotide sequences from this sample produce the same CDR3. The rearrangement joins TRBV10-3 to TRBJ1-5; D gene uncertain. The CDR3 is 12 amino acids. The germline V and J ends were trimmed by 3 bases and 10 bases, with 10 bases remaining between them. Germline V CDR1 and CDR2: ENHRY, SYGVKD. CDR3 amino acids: CAISDGSQPQHF. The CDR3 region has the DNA TGTGCCATCAGTGACGGCTCTCAACCCCAGCATTTT.

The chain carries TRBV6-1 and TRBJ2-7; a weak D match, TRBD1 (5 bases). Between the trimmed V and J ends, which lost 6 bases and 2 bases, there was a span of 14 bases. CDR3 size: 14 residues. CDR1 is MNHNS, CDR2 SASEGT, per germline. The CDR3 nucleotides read TGTGCCAGCAGCACAGGCGGCCGGACCTACGAGCAGTACTTC. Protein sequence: CASSTGGRTYEQYF.

As DNA, the CDR3 is TGTGCCAGCAGATCAGGACGGCTGAACACTGAAGCTTTCTTT. This gives the protein CASRSGRLNTEAFF. The chain has TRBV6-6 and TRBJ1-1; the D is unclear. The CDR3 runs to 14 residues. Germline-derived CDR1 and CDR2 are MNHNY and SVGAGI (reference sequence). V was cut by 6 bases and J by 0 bases, with 11 bases left in between.

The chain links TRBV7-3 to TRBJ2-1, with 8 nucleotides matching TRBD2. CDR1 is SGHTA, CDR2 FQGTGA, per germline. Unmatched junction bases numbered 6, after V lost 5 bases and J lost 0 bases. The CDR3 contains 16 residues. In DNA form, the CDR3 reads TGTGCCAGCAGCCTTATAGCGGGGAGCTCCTACAATGAGCAGTTCTTC. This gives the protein CASSLIAGSSYNEQFF.

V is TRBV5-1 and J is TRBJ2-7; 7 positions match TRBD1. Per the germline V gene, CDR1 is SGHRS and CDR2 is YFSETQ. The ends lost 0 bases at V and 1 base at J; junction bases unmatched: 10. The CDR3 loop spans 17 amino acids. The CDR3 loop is CASSLDLWDRASYEQYF. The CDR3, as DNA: TGCGCCAGCAGCTTGGACTTATGGGACAGAGCTTCCTACGAGCAGTACTTC.

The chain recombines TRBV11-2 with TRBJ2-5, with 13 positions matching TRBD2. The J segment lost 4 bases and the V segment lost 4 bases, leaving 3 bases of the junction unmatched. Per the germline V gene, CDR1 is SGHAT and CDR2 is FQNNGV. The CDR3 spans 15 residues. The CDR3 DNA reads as TGTGCCAGCAGCTGGACTAGCGGGGGCGGAGAGACCCAGTACTTC. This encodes CASSWTSGGGETQYF. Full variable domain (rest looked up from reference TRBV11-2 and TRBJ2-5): EAGVAQSPRYKIIEKRQSVAFWCNPISGHATLYWYQQILGQGPKLLIQFQNNGVVDDSQLPKDRFSAERLKGVDSTLKIQPAKLEDSAVYLCASSWTSGGGETQYFGPGTRLLVL.

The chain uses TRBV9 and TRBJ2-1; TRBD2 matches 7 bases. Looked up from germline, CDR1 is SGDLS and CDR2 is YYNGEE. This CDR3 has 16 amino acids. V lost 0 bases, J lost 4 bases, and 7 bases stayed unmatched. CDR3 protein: CASSVGGAGTYNEQFF. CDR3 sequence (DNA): TGTGCCAGCAGCGTAGGAGGAGCGGGGACTTACAATGAGCAGTTCTTC. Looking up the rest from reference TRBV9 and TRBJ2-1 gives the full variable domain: DSGVTQTPKHLITATGQRVTLRCSPRSGDLSVYWYQQSLDQGLQFLIQYYNGEERAKGNILERFSAQQFPDLHSELNLSSLELGDSALYFCASSVGGAGTYNEQFFGPGTRLTVL.

The CDR3 is CASSLASPGFYGYTF. Written as DNA, the CDR3 is TGTGCCAGCAGCTTAGCGTCCCCAGGGTTCTATGGCTACACCTTC. V usage is TRBV7-2 and J usage is TRBJ1-2; TRBD1 might be the D (5 bases). CDR3 length: 15 residues. Trimming stripped 0 bases from V and 4 bases from J, with 12 bases between. CDR1 is SGHTA, CDR2 FQGNSA, per germline.

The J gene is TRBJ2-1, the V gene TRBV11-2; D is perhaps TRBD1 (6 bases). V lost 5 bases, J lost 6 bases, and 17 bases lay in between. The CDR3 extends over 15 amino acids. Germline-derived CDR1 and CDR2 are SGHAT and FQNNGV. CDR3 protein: CASSHGDKTPNEQFF. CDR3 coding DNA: TGTGCCAGCAGCCACGGGGACAAAACCCCCAATGAGCAGTTCTTC. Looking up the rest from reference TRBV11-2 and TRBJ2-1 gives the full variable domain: EAGVAQSPRYKIIEKRQSVAFWCNPISGHATLYWYQQILGQGPKLLIQFQNNGVVDDSQLPKDRFSAERLKGVDSTLKIQPAKLEDSAVYLCASSHGDKTPNEQFFGPGTRLTVL.

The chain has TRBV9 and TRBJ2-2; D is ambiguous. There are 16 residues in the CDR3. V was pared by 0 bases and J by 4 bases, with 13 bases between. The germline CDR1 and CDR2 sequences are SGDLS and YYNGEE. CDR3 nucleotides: TGTGCCAGCAGCGTAGGGGCCGTATCCCCCACCGGGGAGCTGTTTTTT. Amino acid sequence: CASSVGAVSPTGELFF.

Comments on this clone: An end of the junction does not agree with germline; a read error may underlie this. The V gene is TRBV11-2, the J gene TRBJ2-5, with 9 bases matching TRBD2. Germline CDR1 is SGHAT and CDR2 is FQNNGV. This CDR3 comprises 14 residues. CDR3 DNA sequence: TGTGCCACCAGCCTAGCGGGGCTAAAAGAGACCCAGTACTTC. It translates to CATSLAGLKETQYF. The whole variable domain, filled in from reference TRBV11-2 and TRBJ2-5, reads EAGVAQSPRYKIIEKRQSVAFWCNPISGHATLYWYQQILGQGPKLLIQFQNNGVVDDSQLPKDRFSAERLKGVDSTLKIQPAKLEDSAVYLCATSLAGLKETQYFGPGTRLLVL.

In nucleotides, the CDR3 is TGTGCCAGCAGCCAGACCTATGGCTACACCTTC. It specifies CASSQTYGYTF. V is TRBV6-1 and J is TRBJ1-2, with D unclear. Germline V lookup: CDR1 MNHNS, CDR2 SASEGT. V dropped 6 bases and J dropped 4 bases, with 6 bases sitting between them. This CDR3 is built from 11 residues.

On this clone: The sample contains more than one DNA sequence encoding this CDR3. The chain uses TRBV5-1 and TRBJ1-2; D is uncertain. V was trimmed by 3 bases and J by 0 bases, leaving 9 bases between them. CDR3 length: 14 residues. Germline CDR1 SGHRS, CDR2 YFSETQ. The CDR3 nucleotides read TGCGCCAGCAGCTCTGACCGCGCTAACTATGGCTACACCTTC. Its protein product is CASSSDRANYGYTF.